A single sample gave rise to the 5 T cell receptor beta chains below, sequenced in a study of blood T cell repertoires in COVID-19. Assay used: immunoSEQ multiplex PCR; TCRdb lists only in-frame clones, some missing. The sample has tens of thousands of clones; 70% to 90% are singletons. The material sequenced was peripheral blood. These TCRs come from a man aged 50-60 years with active COVID-19.

The gene calls are TRBV19 and TRBJ2-3, with unresolved D. Germline CDR1 and CDR2: LNHDA and SQIVND (reference sequence). The CDR3 has 11 residues. Deletions cut 3 bases from V and 5 bases from J, with 3 bases between. CDR3 loop: CASSMRDTQYF. The CDR3 DNA reads TGTGCCAGTAGTATGCGAGATACGCAGTATTTT.

The gene calls are TRBV5-1 and TRBJ2-2; the D gene is possibly TRBD2 (5 bases). The CDR3 is 14 residues long. Trimming shortened V by 1 base and J by 5 bases, and 9 bases separated the two germline ends. The V gene's germline CDR1 is SGHRS and CDR2 YFSETQ. The CDR3 DNA sequence: TGCGCCAGCAGCTTGTTCGAGGGTACCGGGGAGCTGTTTTTT. Translating gives CASSLFEGTGELFF.

The chain has TRBV27 and TRBJ2-3, with a possible D match to TRBD1 (5 bases). The CDR3 spans 14 residues. Germline values: CDR1 MNHEY, CDR2 SMNVEV (reference sequence). V lost 3 bases, J lost 5 bases, and 12 bases lay in between. The CDR3 coding sequence is TGTGCCAGCAGTTTCCAGGGCTGGGGAGATACGCAGTATTTT. It specifies CASSFQGWGDTQYF.

The sample holds a few counts of this clone. The rearrangement joins TRBV19 to TRBJ2-1; 7 bases agree with TRBD2. Germline values: CDR1 LNHDA, CDR2 SQIVND (reference sequence). CDR3 size: 16 residues. V shed 0 bases, J shed 6 bases, and the junction held 8 bases outside the gene matches. In DNA form, the CDR3 reads TGTGCCAGTAGTATAGAAGCCGGGACTACTGGCAATGAGCAGTTCTTC. Translating it yields CASSIEAGTTGNEQFF.

This sequence joins TRBV5-4 and TRBJ2-5, with 10 bases fitting TRBD2. CDR1 SGHNT and CDR2 YYREEE come from the germline V gene (reference sequence). The CDR3 contains 17 residues. J gave up 3 bases and V 4 bases, and 12 bases lay outside the gene matches. In DNA, the CDR3 is TGTGCCAGCAGCAAACCATTTCGTACTAGCGGGGAAGAGACCCAGTACTTC. Translating gives CASSKPFRTSGEETQYF.